This T cell receptor beta chain stems from a study of CD8+ T cells in alopecia areata. Study-level results: Many expanded lesional clones remained in scalp and blood on tofacitinib. Patients shared TCRs less clearly than mice did, possibly for HLA-related reasons.

This clone was counted once. Its antigen is undetermined. Germline values: CDR1 SEHNR, CDR2 FQNEAQ (reference sequence). CDR3 size: 16 residues. V lost 8 bases and J 0 bases, leaving 19 bases between the germline ends. The treatment is: oral pan-JAK inhibitor, 5-10 mg twice daily. RNA, once extracted, was reverse transcribed into cDNA for use as the sequencing template. This table comes from immunoSEQ multiplex PCR, and its TCRdb copy is limited to in-frame clones, with some not included. The sample includes fewer than 250,000 clones, approximately 60% seen only once; the top ten take around 0.7%. Source: CD4+ T cells sorted from blood, taken at week 4, from a patient treated with tofacitinib. The rearrangement joins TRBV7-9 to TRBJ1-2, with D uncertain. This TCR came from a human donor with alopecia areata. The chain's CDR3 is CASARGQTLANYGYTF. The CDR3 DNA follows: TGTGCCAGCGCGCGAGGGCAGACTTTAGCTAACTATGGCTACACCTTC. Together with reference TRBV7-9 and TRBJ1-2, the CDR3 gives the full variable domain: DTGVSQNPRHKITKRGQNVTFRCDPISEHNRLYWYRQTLGQGPEFLTYFQNEAQLEKSRLLSDRFSAERPKGSFSTLEIQRTEQGDSAMYLCASARGQTLANYGYTFGSGTRLTVV.